What follows are 31 T cell receptor beta chains derived from one specimen sequenced in a study of human T cells and chemical hapten exposure. Unfractionated whole blood was the source from which total RNA was extracted. Via MiXCR, TCRdb re-called the 5' RACE reads, giving one row per CDR3 protein. The sample contains around 100,000 distinct CDR3 sequences, approximately 19% of which appear only once. The receptors derive from a human donor in good health.

This clonotype showed up just a few times. This chain connects TRBV19 to TRBJ2-1; TRBD2 agrees at 12 bases. The ends lost 2 bases at V and 10 bases at J; junction bases unmatched: 6. The CDR3 contains 15 residues. The V gene's germline CDR1 is LNHDA and CDR2 SQIVND (reference sequence). DNA for the CDR3: TGTGCCAGTAGTATAAAGACTAGCGGGAGTTGGGAGCAGTTCTTC. Protein product: CASSIKTSGSWEQFF.

The chain joins TRBV4-1 to TRBJ2-3; D tentatively reads TRBD1 or TRBD2 (5 bases each). V lost 0 bases, J lost 2 bases, and 9 bases lay in between. The germline V gene has CDR1 MGHRA and CDR2 YSYEKL. The CDR3 runs to 15 residues. The CDR3: CASSQDSGATDTQYF. CDR3 nucleotides: TGCGCCAGCAGCCAAGATTCCGGGGCCACAGATACGCAGTATTTT.

This clonotype was seen only a few times. J is TRBJ2-1 and V is TRBV9, with 8 nucleotides matching TRBD1. The V gene end was trimmed by 4 bases and the J gene end by 7 bases; junction bases not matched to a gene: 10. From germline, CDR1 is SGDLS and CDR2 YYNGEE. The CDR3 has 15 residues. The CDR3 region is CASSQGASGRNEQFF. The CDR3, as DNA: TGTGCCAGCAGCCAGGGGGCTAGTGGGAGAAATGAGCAGTTCTTC.

This chain connects TRBV7-6 to TRBJ1-4; D is perhaps TRBD1 (6 bases). Germline CDR1 SGHVS, CDR2 FNYEAQ. Trimming took off 5 bases at V and 5 bases at J, with 15 bases between the two ends. This CDR3 comprises 15 residues. The CDR3 protein is CASSLEGGANEKLFF. The CDR3 DNA follows: TGTGCCAGCAGCCTCGAAGGGGGAGCAAATGAAAAACTGTTTTTT.

As regards this clonotype: An end of the junction differs from the germline gene, which may be a read error. This rearrangement joins TRBV5-1 to TRBJ2-6; D is unclear. Germline-derived CDR1 and CDR2 are SGHRS and YFSETQ. This CDR3 comprises 14 residues. The CDR3 protein is CASRPNSAANVLTF. CDR3 bases: TGCGCCAGCAGGCCAAACTCTGCGGCCAACGTCCTGACTTTC.

The sample holds a few counts of this clonotype. The genes are TRBV5-4 and TRBJ2-6; D remains ambiguous. This CDR3 is built from 16 residues. CDR1 is SGHNT, CDR2 YYREEE, per germline (reference sequence). Between the trimmed V and J ends, which lost 0 bases and 4 bases, there was a span of 11 bases. As DNA, the CDR3 is TGTGCCAGCAGCTTGGGACTCACCCCCGGGGCCAACGTCCTGACTTTC. Protein product: CASSLGLTPGANVLTF.

This clonotype turned up a few times. This rearrangement joins TRBV7-9 to TRBJ2-3, with D perhaps TRBD2 (6 bases). Trimming pared 1 base from V and 4 bases from J, leaving 12 bases between. The CDR3 runs to 15 residues. Germline V gene data show CDR1 as SEHNR and CDR2 as FQNEAQ (reference sequence). CDR3 in amino acids: CASSLDGSSSDTQYF. CDR3 DNA: TGTGCCAGCAGCTTAGACGGGAGCAGTTCAGATACGCAGTATTTT.

This clonotype was seen a few times. The J gene is TRBJ2-1, the V gene TRBV4-2; D call uncertain. CDR1 and CDR2 (germline): LGHNA, YNFKEQ. This CDR3 is 15 amino acids long. The ends were cut back, 0 bases at V and 9 bases at J, with 15 bases in the middle. CDR3 bases: TGTGCCAGCAGCCAAGACGGCCTGGAACGCGGTGAGCAGTTCTTC. It is translated as CASSQDGLERGEQFF.

V is TRBV4-2 and J is TRBJ1-6; maybe TRBD1 (5 bases). CDR3 length: 16 residues. The V gene's germline CDR1 is LGHNA and CDR2 YNFKEQ. V was clipped by 1 base and J by 8 bases, with 15 bases between them. The CDR3 here is CASSQGSQGRYSPLHF. In DNA, the CDR3 is TGTGCCAGCAGCCAAGGTAGCCAGGGAAGGTATTCACCCCTCCACTTT.

The gene calls are TRBV20-1 and TRBJ2-7; D is uncertain. Germline lookup yields CDR1 DFQATT and CDR2 SNEGSKA (reference sequence). V was clipped by 0 bases and J by 4 bases, with 10 bases between them. The CDR3 consists of 13 residues. In DNA form, the CDR3 reads TGCAGTGCTAGAGATTCTAACAGATACGAGCAGTACTTC. Translated: CSARDSNRYEQYF.

In this sample, this clonotype turned up a few times. The J gene is TRBJ2-7, the V gene TRBV5-1; D gene ambiguous. V was cut by 0 bases and J by 7 bases, with 11 bases left in between. The CDR3 has 13 amino acids. CDR1 is SGHRS and CDR2 is YFSETQ in the germline V gene. CDR3 DNA sequence: TGCGCCAGCAGCTTGGTCCCATCTCGAGAGCAGTACTTC. Amino acids: CASSLVPSREQYF. The full variable domain, with the rest looked up from reference TRBV5-1 and TRBJ2-7, is KAGVTQTPRYLIKTRGQQVTLSCSPISGHRSVSWYQQTPGQGLQFLFEYFSETQRNKGNFPGRFSGRQFSNSRSEMNVSTLELGDSALYLCASSLVPSREQYFGPGTRLTVT.

In its sample, this clonotype was seen a few times. In DNA, the CDR3 is TGTGCCAGCAGCTCAGGGGTAAGCTCCTACAATGAGCAGTTCTTC. This encodes CASSSGVSSYNEQFF. V is TRBV5-5 and J is TRBJ2-1, with D possibly matching TRBD1 (6 bases). The CDR3 consists of 15 residues. Trimming cost V 3 bases and J 0 bases, with 10 bases left between them. Per the germline V gene, CDR1 is SGHKS and CDR2 is YYEKEE (reference sequence).

The CDR3, as DNA: TGTGCCAGCAGCCCACAGGGGGCCAACGTCCTGACTTTC. Translation gives CASSPQGANVLTF. V and J are TRBV3-1 and TRBJ2-6; D unclear. The CDR3 totals 13 residues. Trimming removed 4 bases at V and 4 bases at J, with 5 bases between. Germline CDR1 reads LGHDT; CDR2 reads YNNKEL (reference sequence).

The rearrangement joins TRBV28 to TRBJ1-5, with TRBD1 matching 7 bases. The CDR3 contains 16 residues. Germline loops: CDR1 MDHEN, CDR2 SYDVKM. This chain's CDR3 is CAHAHIQGSWREAQHF. The DNA of the CDR3 is TGTGCTCATGCCCACATACAGGGGTCCTGGAGGGAGGCCCAGCATTTT.

This clonotype came up a few times. The gene calls are TRBV7-9 and TRBJ1-1; no definite D call. In germline, CDR1 is SEHNR, CDR2 FQNEAQ (reference sequence). This CDR3 region has 13 residues. The V end lost 5 bases, the J end lost 8 bases, and 15 bases lay between the germline ends. This CDR3 reads CASSAGRIGEAFF. The CDR3 nucleotides read TGTGCCAGCAGCGCAGGCCGGATCGGGGAAGCTTTCTTT.

V and J are TRBV14 and TRBJ1-1; no clear D. Germline V lookup: CDR1 SGHDN, CDR2 FVKESK. Trimming removed 3 bases from V and 3 bases from J, with 5 bases in between. The CDR3 has 12 amino acids. CDR3 sequence (DNA): TGTGCCAGCAGCCATGGTTACACTGAAGCTTTCTTT. The encoded protein is CASSHGYTEAFF.

The V and J genes are TRBV29-1 and TRBJ2-1; 10 positions agree with TRBD2. The CDR3 runs 13 residues. Germline V gene lookup returns CDR1 SQVTM and CDR2 ANQGSEA. The V and J ends lost 5 bases and 9 bases, in that order; junction bases with no gene match: 7. The CDR3 is CSVWTSGNSEQFF. CDR3 coding DNA: TGCAGCGTTTGGACTAGCGGAAACTCTGAGCAGTTCTTC.

CDR3 in amino acids: CASSWTGITGELFF. The CDR3 DNA reads as TGTGCCAGCAGTTGGACAGGGATCACCGGGGAGCTGTTTTTT. The chain couples TRBV28 to TRBJ2-2; TRBD1 matches 8 bases. The length of the CDR3 is 14 residues. With 4 bases clipped from V and 4 bases from J, the junction kept 2 bases outside the gene matches. Germline V gene lookup returns CDR1 MDHEN and CDR2 SYDVKM.

This clonotype has a handful of counts. This chain links TRBV9 with TRBJ2-5; D gene uncertain. The V gene's germline CDR1 is SGDLS and CDR2 YYNGEE. The CDR3 loop spans 12 amino acids. V shed 3 bases and J shed 2 bases, with 5 bases lying between them. The CDR3 is CASSATQETQYF. The CDR3 region has the DNA TGTGCCAGCAGCGCAACTCAAGAGACCCAGTACTTC.

This clonotype was recorded a few times. This chain uses TRBV20-1 with TRBJ2-7; no clear D. There are 12 residues in the CDR3. CDR1 is DFQATT, CDR2 SNEGSKA, per germline (reference sequence). V was shortened by 3 bases and J by 2 bases, with 8 bases between the two germline ends. The CDR3 DNA follows: TGCAGTGCTAGGGCACATGCCTACGAGCAGTACTTC. As protein: CSARAHAYEQYF.

This clonotype has only a few counts. The rearrangement uses TRBV4-1 and TRBJ2-5; no reliable D call. This CDR3 spans 13 amino acids. The V end was cut by 2 bases, the J end by 4 bases, with 8 bases between. Germline V lookup: CDR1 MGHRA, CDR2 YSYEKL. The CDR3 bases are TGCGCCAGCAGCCAAACTTGGGGAGAGACCCAGTACTTC. Its protein is CASSQTWGETQYF.

V and J are TRBV7-2 and TRBJ2-2; D gene uncertain. The ends were cut back, 2 bases at V and 8 bases at J, with 6 bases in the middle. This CDR3 is 12 amino acids long. Germline CDR1 reads SGHTA; CDR2 reads FQGNSA. In nucleotides, the CDR3 is TGTGCCAGCAGCTTACGGATTGGGGAGCTGTTTTTT. Protein sequence: CASSLRIGELFF.

The chain links TRBV5-4 to TRBJ2-5; D might be TRBD1 (5 bases). V dropped 0 bases and J dropped 3 bases, with 9 bases sitting between them. CDR1 is SGHNT and CDR2 is YYREEE in the germline V gene (reference sequence). The CDR3 covers 14 residues. In nucleotides, the CDR3 is TGTGCCAGCAGCTTGGTGGGCAGGGAAGAGACCCAGTACTTC. It codes for CASSLVGREETQYF.

The chain combines TRBV5-1 with TRBJ1-1; D unclear. The germline V gene has CDR1 SGHRS and CDR2 YFSETQ. V was trimmed by 0 bases and J by 10 bases, leaving 13 bases between them. The CDR3 has 13 amino acids. For the CDR3, the DNA is TGCGCCAGCAGCTTGGTGGCAGGAACTAGAGCTTTCTTT. It encodes CASSLVAGTRAFF.

J is TRBJ2-7 and V is TRBV25-1; 11 bases are shared with TRBD2. The CDR3 covers 15 residues. With V trimmed by 4 bases and J by 0 bases, 2 bases remained unmatched. Germline V gives CDR1 MGHDK, CDR2 SYGVNS. CDR3 sequence reads: CASSGGLAASYEQYF. CDR3 nucleotide sequence: TGTGCCAGCAGTGGGGGACTAGCGGCCTCCTACGAGCAGTACTTC.

This clonotype was seen just once. At one boundary the junction diverges from the germline segment, which might be a read error. The chain combines TRBV28 with TRBJ2-7; D may be TRBD2 (6 bases). Germline lookup yields CDR1 MDHEN and CDR2 SYDVKM. The CDR3 length is 12 residues. The CDR3 bases are TGTGCCAGCAGTCCGCGGGATTACGAGCTGTACTTC. This codes for CASSPRDYELYF.

The chain links TRBV7-9 to TRBJ2-3, with a tentative D call TRBD1 (7 bases). The CDR3 runs 13 residues. Trimming removed 8 bases at V and 6 bases at J, with 15 bases between. Germline-derived CDR1 and CDR2 are SEHNR and FQNEAQ (reference sequence). The CDR3 is CASPQGEADTQYF. In DNA, the CDR3 is TGTGCCAGCCCGCAGGGGGAGGCGGATACGCAGTATTTT.

This sequence joins TRBV10-2 and TRBJ1-1; D is uncertain. The CDR3 contains 13 residues. Germline assignment: CDR1 WSHSY and CDR2 SAAADI. V dropped 4 bases and J dropped 11 bases, with 17 bases sitting between them. DNA for the CDR3: TGCGCCAGCAGTGTTTCCAGCCTAATGGGGGCTTTCTTT. It codes for CASSVSSLMGAFF.

The J gene is TRBJ2-5, the V gene TRBV29-1; D is uncertain. The CDR3 is 10 amino acids. Germline assignment: CDR1 SQVTM and CDR2 ANQGSEA. Trimming took off 4 bases at V and 4 bases at J, with 4 bases between the two ends. The DNA of the CDR3 is TGCAGCGTTGGCCTAGAGACCCAGTACTTC. This sequence encodes CSVGLETQYF.

This clonotype has at least ten counts. The rearrangement joins TRBV5-1 to TRBJ2-7; 9 bases fit TRBD2. V gave up 5 bases and J gave up 3 bases; unmatched junction bases: 9. The length of the CDR3 is 15 residues. Germline values: CDR1 SGHRS, CDR2 YFSETQ. The CDR3 here is CASRLSGSDRYEQYF. The CDR3 DNA is TGCGCCAGCAGACTTAGCGGGAGCGACCGCTACGAGCAGTACTTC.

The gene calls are TRBV11-1 and TRBJ1-5; D may be TRBD1 (5 bases). V gave up 1 base and J gave up 5 bases, with 12 bases separating them. Germline CDR1 reads SGHAT; CDR2 reads FQDESV (reference sequence). The CDR3 spans 15 residues. In nucleotides, the CDR3 is TGTGCCAGCAGCTTAGGGGCAGGGAGCGATCAGCCCCAGCATTTT. It specifies CASSLGAGSDQPQHF.